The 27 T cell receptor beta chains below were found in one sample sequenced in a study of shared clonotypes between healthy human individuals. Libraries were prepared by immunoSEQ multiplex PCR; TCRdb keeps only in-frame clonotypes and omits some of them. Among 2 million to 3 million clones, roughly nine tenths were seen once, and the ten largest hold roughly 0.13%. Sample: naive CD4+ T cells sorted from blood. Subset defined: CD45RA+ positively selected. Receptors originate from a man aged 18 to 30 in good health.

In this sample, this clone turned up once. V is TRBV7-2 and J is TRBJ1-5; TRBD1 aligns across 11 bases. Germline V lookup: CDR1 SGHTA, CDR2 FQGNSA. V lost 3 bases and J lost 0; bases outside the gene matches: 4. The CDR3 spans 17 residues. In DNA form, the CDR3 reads TGTGCCAGCAGCTTTAGGACAGGGGGCGATAGCAATCAGCCCCAGCATTTT. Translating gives CASSFRTGGDSNQPQHF.

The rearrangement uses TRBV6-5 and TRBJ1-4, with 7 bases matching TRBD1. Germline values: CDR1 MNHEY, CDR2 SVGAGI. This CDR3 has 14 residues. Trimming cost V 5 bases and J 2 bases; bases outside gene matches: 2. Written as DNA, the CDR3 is TGTGCCAGCAGTCCGACAGGGACTAATGAAAAACTGTTTTTT. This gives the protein CASSPTGTNEKLFF.

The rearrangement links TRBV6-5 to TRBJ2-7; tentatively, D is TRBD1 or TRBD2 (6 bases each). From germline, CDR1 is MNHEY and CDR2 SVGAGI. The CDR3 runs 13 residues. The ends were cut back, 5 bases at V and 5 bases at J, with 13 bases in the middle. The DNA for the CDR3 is TGTGCCAGCAGTAGGGGGGTTAAGGACGAGCAGTACTTC. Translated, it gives CASSRGVKDEQYF.

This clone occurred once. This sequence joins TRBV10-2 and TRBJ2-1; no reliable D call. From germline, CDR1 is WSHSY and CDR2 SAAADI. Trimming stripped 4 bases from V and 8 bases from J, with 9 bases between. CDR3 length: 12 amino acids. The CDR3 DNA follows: TGCGCCAGCAGTGGGACGGCGGATGAGCAGTTCTTC. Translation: CASSGTADEQFF.

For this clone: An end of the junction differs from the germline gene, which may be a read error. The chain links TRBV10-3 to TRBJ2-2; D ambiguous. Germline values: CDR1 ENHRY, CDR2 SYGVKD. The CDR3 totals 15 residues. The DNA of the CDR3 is TGTGCCATCAGAGAGTCTTTGGCGAGCGTCGGGGAGCTGTTTTTT. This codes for CAIRESLASVGELFF.

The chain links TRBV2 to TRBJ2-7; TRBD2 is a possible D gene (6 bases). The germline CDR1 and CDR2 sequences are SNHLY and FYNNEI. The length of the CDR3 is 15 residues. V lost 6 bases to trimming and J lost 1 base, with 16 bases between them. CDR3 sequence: CASRLGPGGSYEQYF. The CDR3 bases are TGTGCCAGCAGGTTAGGACCAGGAGGGTCCTACGAGCAGTACTTC.

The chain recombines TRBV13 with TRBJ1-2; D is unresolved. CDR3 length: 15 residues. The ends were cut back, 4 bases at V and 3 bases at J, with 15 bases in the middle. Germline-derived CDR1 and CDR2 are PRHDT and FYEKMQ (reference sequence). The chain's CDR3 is CASSSPLGIDYGYTF. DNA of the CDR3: TGTGCCAGCAGCTCCCCGCTGGGAATTGACTATGGCTACACCTTC.

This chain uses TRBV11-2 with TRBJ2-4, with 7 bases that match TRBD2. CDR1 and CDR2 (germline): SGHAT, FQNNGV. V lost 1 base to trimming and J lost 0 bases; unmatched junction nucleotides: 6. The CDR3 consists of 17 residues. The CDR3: CASSLGGQREAKNIQYF. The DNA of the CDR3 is TGTGCCAGCAGCTTAGGAGGGCAGCGGGAAGCCAAAAACATTCAGTACTTC.

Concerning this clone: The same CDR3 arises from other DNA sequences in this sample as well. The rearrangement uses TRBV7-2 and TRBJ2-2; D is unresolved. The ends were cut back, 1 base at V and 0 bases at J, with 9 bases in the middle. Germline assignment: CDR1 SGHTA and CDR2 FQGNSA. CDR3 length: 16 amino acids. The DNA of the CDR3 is TGTGCCAGCAGCTTAGAAGGCCAGACGAACACCGGGGAGCTGTTTTTT. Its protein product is CASSLEGQTNTGELFF.

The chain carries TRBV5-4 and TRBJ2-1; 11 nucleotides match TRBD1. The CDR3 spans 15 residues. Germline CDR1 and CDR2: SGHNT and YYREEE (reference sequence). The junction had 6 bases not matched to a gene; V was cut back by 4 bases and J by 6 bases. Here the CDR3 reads CASSERDRGGNEQFF. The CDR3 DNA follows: TGTGCCAGCAGCGAACGGGACAGGGGGGGCAATGAGCAGTTCTTC.

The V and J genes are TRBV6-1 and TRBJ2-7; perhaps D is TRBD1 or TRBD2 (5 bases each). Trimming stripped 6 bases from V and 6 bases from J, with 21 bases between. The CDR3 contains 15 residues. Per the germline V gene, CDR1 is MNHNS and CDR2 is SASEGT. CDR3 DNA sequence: TGTGCCAGCAGCGTATCCCAGCCGGGACCTTCCGAGCAGTACTTC. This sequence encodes CASSVSQPGPSEQYF.

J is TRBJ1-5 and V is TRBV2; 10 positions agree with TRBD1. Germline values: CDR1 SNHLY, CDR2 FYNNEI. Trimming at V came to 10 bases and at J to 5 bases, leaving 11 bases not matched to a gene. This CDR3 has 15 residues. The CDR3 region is CATSETGGTYQPQHF. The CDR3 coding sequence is TGTGCCACCTCAGAGACAGGGGGCACCTATCAGCCCCAGCATTTT.

CDR3 in DNA: TGTGCCAGCAGTCCCGGACTAGCGGGAAGGGGAGAGCAGTACTTC. It specifies CASSPGLAGRGEQYF. The chain uses TRBV6-6 and TRBJ2-7; 12 nucleotides match TRBD2. Germline loops: CDR1 MNHNY, CDR2 SVGAGI (reference sequence). CDR3 size: 15 residues. The V gene end was trimmed by 5 bases and the J gene end by 7 bases; junction bases not matched to a gene: 9.

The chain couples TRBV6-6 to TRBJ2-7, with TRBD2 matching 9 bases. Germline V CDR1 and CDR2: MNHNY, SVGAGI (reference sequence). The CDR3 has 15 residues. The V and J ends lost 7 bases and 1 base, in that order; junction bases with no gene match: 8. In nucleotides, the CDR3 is TGTGCCAGCAACCGGGGTAGCGGGAGTTCCTACGAGCAGTACTTC. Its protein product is CASNRGSGSSYEQYF.

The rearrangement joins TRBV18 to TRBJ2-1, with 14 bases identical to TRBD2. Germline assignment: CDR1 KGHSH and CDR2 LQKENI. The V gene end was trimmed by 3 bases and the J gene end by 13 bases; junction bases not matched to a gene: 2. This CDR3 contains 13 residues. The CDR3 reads CASSPGTSGRQFF. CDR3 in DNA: TGTGCCAGCTCACCCGGGACTAGCGGGAGACAGTTCTTC.

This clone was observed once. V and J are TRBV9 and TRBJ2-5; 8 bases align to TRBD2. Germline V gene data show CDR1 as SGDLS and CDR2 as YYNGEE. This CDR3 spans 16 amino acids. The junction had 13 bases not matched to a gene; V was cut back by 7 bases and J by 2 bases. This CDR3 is CASSRGVAGKQETQYF. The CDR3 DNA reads TGTGCCAGCTCCCGGGGGGTAGCGGGAAAGCAAGAGACCCAGTACTTC.

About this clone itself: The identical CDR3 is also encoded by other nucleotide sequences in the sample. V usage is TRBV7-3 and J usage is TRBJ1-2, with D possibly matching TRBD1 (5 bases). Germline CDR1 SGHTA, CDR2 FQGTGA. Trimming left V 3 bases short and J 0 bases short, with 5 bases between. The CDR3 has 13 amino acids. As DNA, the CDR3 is TGTGCCAGCAGCTTGGGGGCTAACTATGGCTACACCTTC. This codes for CASSLGANYGYTF.

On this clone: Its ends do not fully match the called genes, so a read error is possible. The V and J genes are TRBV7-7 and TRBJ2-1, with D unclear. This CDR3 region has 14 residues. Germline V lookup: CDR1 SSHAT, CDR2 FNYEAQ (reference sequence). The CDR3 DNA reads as TGTGCTAGCAGCTCCTTCCCGGGTGGCAATGAGCAGTTCTTC. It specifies CASSSFPGGNEQFF. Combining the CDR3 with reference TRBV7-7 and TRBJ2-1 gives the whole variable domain GAGVSQSPRYKVTKRGQDVTLRCDPISSHATLYWYQQALGQGPEFLTYFNYEAQPDKSGLPSDRFSAERPEGSISTLTIQRTEQRDSAMYRCASSSFPGGNEQFFGPGTRLTVL.

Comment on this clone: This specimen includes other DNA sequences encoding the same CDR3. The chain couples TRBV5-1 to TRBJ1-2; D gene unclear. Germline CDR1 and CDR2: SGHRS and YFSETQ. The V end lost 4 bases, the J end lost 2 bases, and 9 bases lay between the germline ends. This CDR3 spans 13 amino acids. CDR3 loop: CASSVDGNYGYTF. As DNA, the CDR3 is TGCGCCAGCAGCGTCGACGGGAACTATGGCTACACCTTC.

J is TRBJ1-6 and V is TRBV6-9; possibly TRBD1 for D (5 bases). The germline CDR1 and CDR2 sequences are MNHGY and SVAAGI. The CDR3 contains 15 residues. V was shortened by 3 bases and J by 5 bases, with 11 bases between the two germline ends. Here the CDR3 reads CASSYGGANNSPLHF. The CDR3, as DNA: TGTGCCAGCAGTTACGGAGGGGCCAATAATTCACCCCTCCACTTT.

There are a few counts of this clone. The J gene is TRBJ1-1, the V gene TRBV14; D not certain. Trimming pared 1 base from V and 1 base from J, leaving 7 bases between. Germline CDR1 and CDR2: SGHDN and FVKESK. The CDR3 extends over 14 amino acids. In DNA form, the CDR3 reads TGTGCCAGCAGCCAAGGACATCCGAACACTGAAGCTTTCTTT. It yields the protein CASSQGHPNTEAFF.

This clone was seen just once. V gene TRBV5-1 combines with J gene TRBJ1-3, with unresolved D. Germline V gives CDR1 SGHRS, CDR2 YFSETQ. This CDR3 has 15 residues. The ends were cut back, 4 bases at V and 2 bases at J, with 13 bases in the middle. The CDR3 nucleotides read TGCGCCAGCAGCCGCACCCGGGCCCCTGGAAACACCATATATTTT. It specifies CASSRTRAPGNTIYF.

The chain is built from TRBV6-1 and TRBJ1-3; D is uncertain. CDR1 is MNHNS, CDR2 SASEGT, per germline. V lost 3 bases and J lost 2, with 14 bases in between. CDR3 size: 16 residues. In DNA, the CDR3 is TGTGCCAGCAGTGATCGTTGGGCAGTCACTGGAAACACCATATATTTT. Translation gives CASSDRWAVTGNTIYF.

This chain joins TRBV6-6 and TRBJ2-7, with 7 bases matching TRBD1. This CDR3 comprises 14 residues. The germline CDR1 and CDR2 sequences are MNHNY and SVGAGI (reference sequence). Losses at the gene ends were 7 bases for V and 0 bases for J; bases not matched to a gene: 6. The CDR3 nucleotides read TGTGCCAGCACCCCGGGGACAGTCTCCTACGAGCAGTACTTC. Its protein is CASTPGTVSYEQYF.

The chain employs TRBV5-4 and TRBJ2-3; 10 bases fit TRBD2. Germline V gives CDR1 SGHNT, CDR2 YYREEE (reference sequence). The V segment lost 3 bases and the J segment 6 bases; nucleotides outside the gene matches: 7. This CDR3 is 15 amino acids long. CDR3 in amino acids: CASSSASGSRDTQYF. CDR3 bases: TGTGCCAGCAGCTCGGCTAGCGGGAGCAGGGATACGCAGTATTTT.

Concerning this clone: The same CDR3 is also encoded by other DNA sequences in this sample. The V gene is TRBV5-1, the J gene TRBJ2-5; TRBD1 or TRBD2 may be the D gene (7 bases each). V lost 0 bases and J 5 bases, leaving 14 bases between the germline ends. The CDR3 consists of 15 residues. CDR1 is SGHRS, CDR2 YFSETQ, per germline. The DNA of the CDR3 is TGCGCCAGCAGCTTGGAGGGAGGGGGCGCGGAGACCCAGTACTTC. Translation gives CASSLEGGGAETQYF.

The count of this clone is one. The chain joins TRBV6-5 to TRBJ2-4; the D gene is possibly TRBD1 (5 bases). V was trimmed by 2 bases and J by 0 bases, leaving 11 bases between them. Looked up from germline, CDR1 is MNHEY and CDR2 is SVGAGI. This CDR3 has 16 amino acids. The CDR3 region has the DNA TGTGCCAGCAGTTACGGGGCGGCTCTAGCCAAAAACATTCAGTACTTC. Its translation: CASSYGAALAKNIQYF.